This T cell receptor (beta chain) was profiled in a study of T cell repertoires in cytomegalovirus infection. Study-wide points: It was HLA-C-restricted CMV-specific TCR beta clonotypes that dominated the response ex vivo. Frequencies of public TCR beta families were cumulated, and this identified carriers of CMV plus the relevant HLA.

TCRdb reanalysed the reads using MiXCR and keeps one entry per CDR3 protein. Of nearly 550,000 distinct CDR3 sequences in the sample, about 15% were seen once. This clonotype occurred many times. The antigen is not known. Sequencing was performed on CD8+ T cells from PBMCs. The sequence derives from a human donor in good health (CMV status not recorded). Some clones in this sample may be carry-over from other donors' samples.

The CDR3 spells CASSFEGQSSYEQYF. CDR3 coding DNA: TGTGCCAGCAGTTTTGAAGGACAGAGCTCCTACGAGCAGTACTTC. The V gene is TRBV12-3 or TRBV12-4, the J gene TRBJ2-7; a weak D match, TRBD1 (6 bases). The CDR3 is made up of 15 amino acids. Trimming removed 3 bases from V and 0 bases from J, with 12 bases in between.